This entry features one TCR beta chain sequence. Its antigen is not known. TCRdb's copy holds only in-frame clones and misses some; the assay was immunoSEQ multiplex PCR. The sample gives 30,000 to 45,000 clones, more than 80% of which show up once; about 6.6% is in the top ten. Trimming removed 5 bases from V and 5 bases from J; junction bases left unmatched: 10. This CDR3 has 15 amino acids. Germline CDR1 is SGHDT and CDR2 is YYEEEE. The sample comes from a study of T cells in localized non-small cell lung cancer. General study points: Adjacent uninvolved lung tissue had the highest T cell clonality, exceeding tumor. Adjacent lung had a median around 50 of the 100 largest tumor clones. Heterogeneity remains possible, as sequencing covered one tumor region only. An association was observed between higher blood T cell density and longer overall survival.

V usage is TRBV5-6 and J usage is TRBJ2-5; 9 bases line up with TRBD2. Source: peripheral blood, taken before any cancer treatment. This TCR was recovered from a female donor older than 55 with stage I lung adenocarcinoma. The CDR3 nucleotides are TGTGCCAGCAGACGGGCGGGGGGGCCGAGGGAGACCCAGTACTTC. This sequence encodes CASRRAGGPRETQYF.